This T cell receptor (beta chain) stems from a study of blood T cells in healthy people across ages. Study-wide points: Diversity was estimated from one million T cells, and these estimates were considered underestimates.

A second roughly 7 to 11 cycle PCR used barcoded and J-beta primers. Every sample gave at least 2.5 million paired-end reads containing CDR3. TCRdb re-called the 5' RACE reads through MiXCR, storing one row per CDR3 protein. The data show around 1.5 million distinct CDR3 sequences, approximately 42% seen once. With V trimmed by 0 bases and J by 5 bases, 6 bases remained unmatched. Germline V gives CDR1 SGHAT, CDR2 FQNNGV. This CDR3 is built from 17 residues. A few counts support this clonotype. Its antigen is currently unknown. This clonotype originated in a young woman in good health. Sequencing input: blood. The chain employs TRBV11-2 and TRBJ2-1; 11 bases match TRBD2. The CDR3 DNA sequence: TGTGCCAGCAGCTTAGAGGTAGCGGGAGGGCCCGACAATGAGCAGTTCTTC. Its protein product is CASSLEVAGGPDNEQFF.